This passage covers 15 T cell receptor beta chains from one sample sequenced in a study of vaccination and CD4 T cells after COVID-19. CD4+ T cells that had been cultured provided DNA sequenced with the Oncomine TCR Beta short-read assay. TCRdb recomputed calls from the PCR reads with MiXCR, one row per CDR3 protein. The repertoire has 20,000 or so distinct CDR3 sequences, around 50% of them found once; the top ten carry approximately 5%. No antigen has been identified for these receptors. Treatment defined: approximately 11-day PBMC culture with coronavirus spike peptide pools or control peptides (ViraFEST assay). Sample: CD4+ T cells from blood, cultured in vitro. The receptors originated from a human donor who had recovered from COVID-19.

V gene TRBV6-1 combines with J gene TRBJ2-7; the match to TRBD2 covers 7 bases. This CDR3 comprises 14 residues. The V gene end was trimmed by 6 bases and the J gene end by 4 bases; junction bases not matched to a gene: 9. Germline V gene sequence: CDR1 MNHNS, CDR2 SASEGT. CDR3 sequence (DNA): TGTGCCAGCAGACTTTGGGGGGGGGATTACGAGCAGTACTTC. Translation: CASRLWGGDYEQYF.

The chain links TRBV12-3 or TRBV12-4 to TRBJ1-6; no clear D. Trimming took 2 bases from V and 8 from J, leaving 13 bases between them. The CDR3 is made up of 15 amino acids. In nucleotides, the CDR3 is TGTGCCAGCAGTTTAATGCTACAGTTAGATTCACCCCTCCACTTT. This translates into CASSLMLQLDSPLHF.

This clonotype has only one observation. The chain links TRBV10-3 to TRBJ2-7; D is unclear. The V and J ends lost 4 bases and 3 bases respectively, with 10 bases between them. CDR1 and CDR2 (germline): ENHRY, SYGVKD. The CDR3 runs 13 residues. CDR3 DNA: TGTGCCATCAGTGGCTCAGTGGGCTACGAGCAGTACTTC. It is translated as CAISGSVGYEQYF.

The table lists this clonotype with a few counts. This chain uses TRBV21-1 with TRBJ1-6; the table's D call TRBD1 went unverified against the DNA. TRBV21-1 is described as a pseudogene. This CDR3 spans 17 amino acids. CDR3 sequence reads: CASGGTGKASYNSPLHF. CDR3 in DNA: TGTGCCAGCGGGGGGACAGGGAAGGCCTCCTATAATTCACCCCTCCACTTT.

V and J are TRBV27 and TRBJ1-2; TRBD1 aligns across 9 bases. V lost 5 bases to trimming and J lost 5 bases; unmatched junction nucleotides: 9. Germline CDR1 reads MNHEY; CDR2 reads SMNVEV (reference sequence). This CDR3 has 15 amino acids. CDR3 in DNA: TGTGCCAGCAGTCCCTACCGGGACAGGGAATATGGCTACACCTTC. This translates into CASSPYRDREYGYTF.

The table lists this clonotype with a few counts. The rearrangement uses TRBV12-3 or TRBV12-4 and TRBJ1-6; a weak D match, TRBD1 (6 bases). V was pared by 2 bases and J by 6 bases, with 14 bases between. CDR3 length equals 16 residues. CDR3 DNA: TGTGCCAGCAGTTTAAGAGGGGGAGTGGGTAATTCACCCCTCCACTTT. This gives the protein CASSLRGGVGNSPLHF.

This clonotype has only a few counts. J is TRBJ2-3 and V is TRBV30, with 8 bases matching TRBD2. This CDR3 has 14 amino acids. The trim removed 2 bases at V and 3 bases at J, leaving 4 bases unmatched. CDR1 is GTSNPN, CDR2 SVGIG, per germline (reference sequence). Here the CDR3 reads CAWSLASGTDTQYF. The CDR3 nucleotides are TGTGCCTGGAGTTTGGCTAGCGGGACAGATACGCAGTATTTT.

This clonotype was observed a handful of times. The rearrangement links TRBV27 to TRBJ1-5, with no clear D. V dropped 5 bases and J dropped 0 bases, with 17 bases sitting between them. The CDR3 is made up of 17 amino acids. Germline CDR1 MNHEY, CDR2 SMNVEV (reference sequence). CDR3 in amino acids: CASSPWATISSNQPQHF. In DNA, the CDR3 is TGTGCCAGCAGTCCCTGGGCGACTATTTCTAGCAATCAGCCCCAGCATTTT.

This chain connects TRBV5-4 to TRBJ2-2; 9 nucleotides align to TRBD1. The ends lost 2 bases at V and 5 bases at J; junction bases unmatched: 10. In germline, CDR1 is SGHNT, CDR2 YYREEE (reference sequence). The CDR3 contains 17 residues. CDR3 sequence reads: CASSFSGTGIGTGELFF. In DNA, the CDR3 is TGTGCCAGCAGCTTTTCCGGGACAGGGATAGGTACCGGGGAGCTGTTTTTT.

As concerns this clonotype: The germline gene is not matched at one end of the junction; a read error may be the cause. The chain is built from TRBV11-3 and TRBJ1-1; D is unclear. Germline V gene sequence: CDR1 SGHNT, CDR2 YENEEA. This CDR3 has 14 residues. The CDR3 region has the DNA TGTGCCAGCAGCGTAGACACTATGAACACTGAAGCTTTCTTT. Protein: CASSVDTMNTEAFF. Combining the CDR3 with reference TRBV11-3 and TRBJ1-1 gives the whole variable domain EAGVVQSPRYKIIEKKQPVAFWCNPISGHNTLYWYLQNLGQGPELLIRYENEEAVDDSQLPKDRFSAERLKGVDSTLKIQPAELGDSAVYLCASSVDTMNTEAFFGQGTRLTVV.

This rearrangement joins TRBV18 to TRBJ1-1, with 12 bases that match TRBD1. Germline trimming cut 3 bases from V and 6 bases from J; bases unmatched to any gene: 8. The CDR3 spans 16 residues. Germline-derived CDR1 and CDR2 are KGHSH and LQKENI. Here the CDR3 DNA reads TGTGCCAGCTCACCCTCGGGACAGGGGGCTGGAGCTGAAGCTTTCTTT. Translating it yields CASSPSGQGAGAEAFF.

This CDR3 reads CSAREPRPGNQPQHF. CDR3 DNA: TGCAGTGCTAGAGAACCGCGTCCCGGCAATCAGCCCCAGCATTTT. The rearrangement uses TRBV20-1 and TRBJ1-5, with D uncertain. The germline V gene encodes CDR1 DFQATT and CDR2 SNEGSKA (reference sequence). Trimming removed 0 bases at V and 2 bases at J, with 11 bases between. This CDR3 has 15 amino acids.

V and J are TRBV10-1 and TRBJ2-5, with 9 bases identical to TRBD1. This CDR3 spans 17 amino acids. Germline-derived CDR1 and CDR2 are WNHNN and SYGVQD (reference sequence). The junction had 13 bases not matched to a gene; V was cut back by 3 bases and J by 5 bases. CDR3 coding DNA: TGCGCCAGCAGTGAAGGAGGGAACAGGGGGCTGTCTGAGACCCAGTACTTC. It encodes CASSEGGNRGLSETQYF.

V gene TRBV28 combines with J gene TRBJ1-3; the D is unclear. Trimming took 4 bases from V and 0 from J, leaving 10 bases between them. The length of the CDR3 is 15 residues. Germline CDR1 MDHEN, CDR2 SYDVKM. CDR3 region: CASSSRRISGNTIYF. CDR3 DNA sequence: TGTGCCAGCAGTTCTCGACGGATCTCTGGAAACACCATATATTTT.

V usage is TRBV7-9 and J usage is TRBJ1-6, with D uncertain. The CDR3 runs 14 residues. Trimming removed 2 bases from V and 9 bases from J, with 11 bases in between. Germline lookup yields CDR1 SEHNR and CDR2 FQNEAQ (reference sequence). CDR3 sequence (DNA): TGTGCCAGCAGCTTAAGCAGGCTCGGTTCACCCCTCCACTTT. This codes for CASSLSRLGSPLHF.